These T cell receptor beta chains were read from a single sample in a study of monozygotic twins with inflammatory bowel disease. TCRdb re-analyzed the 5' RACE reads; it lists each CDR3 protein once, without DNA. The sample has some 440,000 distinct CDR3 sequences. The sequenced material came from blood. The receptors originated from a human donor with ulcerative colitis or Crohn's disease, or a healthy co-twin of an affected twin (not recorded which). CDR3s include the opening cysteine and the closing phenylalanine or tryptophan.

J gene: TRBJ1-1
V gene: TRBV2
CDR3 protein: CASISTGGGTEAFF

J gene: TRBJ1-5
V gene: TRBV7-6
CDR3 protein: CASSLGTGFNQPQHF

J gene: TRBJ2-7
V gene: TRBV29-1
CDR3 protein: CSVGGLERQYF

J gene: TRBJ2-7
V gene: TRBV25-1
CDR3 protein: CASRGTSGGPYSYEQYF

J gene: TRBJ2-7
V gene: TRBV6-5
CDR3 protein: CASSYGSASSYEQYF

J gene: TRBJ2-1
V gene: TRBV5-1
CDR3 protein: CASSRAGTSAGGEQFF

J gene: TRBJ2-2
V gene: TRBV7-8
CDR3 protein: CASSYIGGAMTGELFF

J gene: TRBJ1-2
V gene: TRBV12-3/TRBV12-4
CDR3 protein: CASSGWGDGYTF

J gene: TRBJ2-5
V gene: TRBV7-2
CDR3 protein: CASSLVRELVNF

J gene: TRBJ1-4
V gene: TRBV30
CDR3 protein: CAWSVQGQGTNEKLFF

J gene: TRBJ2-7
V gene: TRBV11-2
CDR3 protein: CASSLDPRFRYEQYF

J gene: TRBJ1-1
V gene: TRBV5-1
CDR3 protein: CASSSQGGMNTEAFF

J gene: TRBJ2-3
V gene: TRBV30
CDR3 protein: CAGGVTDTQYF

J gene: TRBJ1-1
V gene: TRBV18
CDR3 protein: CASSPAGKNTEAFF

J gene: TRBJ2-5
V gene: TRBV7-2
CDR3 protein: CASSFAGANRETQYF

J gene: TRBJ2-5
V gene: TRBV2
CDR3 protein: CASSAEHMETQYF

J gene: TRBJ2-6
V gene: TRBV2
CDR3 protein: CASSQDWGGANVLTF

J gene: TRBJ2-3
V gene: TRBV7-2
CDR3 protein: CASSSDGGDTQYF

J gene: TRBJ1-1
V gene: TRBV6-2/TRBV6-3
CDR3 protein: CASSYSGSGNTEAFF

J gene: TRBJ2-7
V gene: TRBV4-3
CDR3 protein: CASSQDEAVSYEQYF

J gene: TRBJ2-7
V gene: TRBV30
CDR3 protein: CAWGTGFYEQYF

J gene: TRBJ1-1
V gene: TRBV5-6
CDR3 protein: CASSLSWGQGTEAFF

J gene: TRBJ2-7
V gene: TRBV13
CDR3 protein: CASSLADGSTYEQYF